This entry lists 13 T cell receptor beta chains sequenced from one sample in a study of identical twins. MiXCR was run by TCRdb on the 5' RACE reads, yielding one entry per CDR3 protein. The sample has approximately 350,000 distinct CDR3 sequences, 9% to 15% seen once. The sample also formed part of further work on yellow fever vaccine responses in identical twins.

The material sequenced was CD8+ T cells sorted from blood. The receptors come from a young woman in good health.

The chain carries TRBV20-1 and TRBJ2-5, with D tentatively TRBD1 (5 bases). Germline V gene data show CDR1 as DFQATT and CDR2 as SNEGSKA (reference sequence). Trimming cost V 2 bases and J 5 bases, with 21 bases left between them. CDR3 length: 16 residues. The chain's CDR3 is CSARSQGFETPETQYF. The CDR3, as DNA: TGCAGTGCTAGATCGCAGGGATTCGAGACCCCGGAGACCCAGTACTTC.

CDR3 protein: CATSDLRRPYGYTF. CDR3 coding DNA: TGTGCCACCAGTGATTTGAGGCGGCCCTATGGCTACACCTTC. V is TRBV24-1 and J is TRBJ1-2; no clear D. V gave up 0 bases and J gave up 4 bases, with 8 bases separating them. This CDR3 has 14 amino acids. Germline-derived CDR1 and CDR2 are KGHDR and SFDVKD.

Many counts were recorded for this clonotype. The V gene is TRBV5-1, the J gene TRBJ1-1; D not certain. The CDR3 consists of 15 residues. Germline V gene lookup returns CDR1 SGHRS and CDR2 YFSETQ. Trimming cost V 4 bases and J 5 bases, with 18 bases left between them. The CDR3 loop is CASSADYVRRTEAFF. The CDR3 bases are TGCGCCAGCAGCGCGGACTACGTCAGGAGGACTGAAGCTTTCTTT.

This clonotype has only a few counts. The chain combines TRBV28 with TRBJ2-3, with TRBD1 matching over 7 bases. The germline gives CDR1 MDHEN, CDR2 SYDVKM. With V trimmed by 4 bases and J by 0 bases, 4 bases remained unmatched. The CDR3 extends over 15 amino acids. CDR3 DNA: TGTGCCAGCAGTTCCGGGACAGAGAGCACAGATACGCAGTATTTT. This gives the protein CASSSGTESTDTQYF.

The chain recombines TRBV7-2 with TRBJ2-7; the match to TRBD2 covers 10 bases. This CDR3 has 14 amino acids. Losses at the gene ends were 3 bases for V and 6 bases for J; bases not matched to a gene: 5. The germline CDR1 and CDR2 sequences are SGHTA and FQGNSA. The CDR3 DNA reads TGTGCCAGCAGCTTCCAGCTAGCGGGGGCCGAGCAGTACGTC. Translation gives CASSFQLAGAEQYV.

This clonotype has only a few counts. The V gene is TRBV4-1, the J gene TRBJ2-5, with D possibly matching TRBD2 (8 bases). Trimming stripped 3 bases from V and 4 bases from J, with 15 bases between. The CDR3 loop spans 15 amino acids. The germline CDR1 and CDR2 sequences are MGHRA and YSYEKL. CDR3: CASSQGLDRVETQYF. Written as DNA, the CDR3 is TGCGCCAGCAGCCAGGGACTAGACAGGGTAGAGACCCAGTACTTC.

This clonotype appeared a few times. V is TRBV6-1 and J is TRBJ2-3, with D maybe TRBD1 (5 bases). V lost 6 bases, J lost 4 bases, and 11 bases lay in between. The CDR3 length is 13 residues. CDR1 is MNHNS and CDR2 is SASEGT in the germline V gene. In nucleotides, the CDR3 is TGTGCCAGCAGCCAGGACACGGCAGATACGCAGTATTTT. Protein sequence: CASSQDTADTQYF.

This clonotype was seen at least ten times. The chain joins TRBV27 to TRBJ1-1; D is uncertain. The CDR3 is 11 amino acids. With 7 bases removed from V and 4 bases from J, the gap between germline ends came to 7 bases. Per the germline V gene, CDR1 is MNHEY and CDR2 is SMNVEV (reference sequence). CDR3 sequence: CASIRGTEAFF. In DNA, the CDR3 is TGTGCCAGCATCCGGGGCACTGAAGCTTTCTTT.

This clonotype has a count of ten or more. CDR3 nucleotides: TGTGCCAGCAGCTATCCCTCCGGGGGATCCTACAATGAGCAGTTCTTC. It specifies CASSYPSGGSYNEQFF. The gene calls are TRBV7-8 and TRBJ2-1; weak D call: TRBD2 (6 bases). V was trimmed by 4 bases and J by 1 base, leaving 14 bases between them. CDR1 and CDR2 (germline): SGHVS, FQNEAQ. The CDR3 totals 16 residues.

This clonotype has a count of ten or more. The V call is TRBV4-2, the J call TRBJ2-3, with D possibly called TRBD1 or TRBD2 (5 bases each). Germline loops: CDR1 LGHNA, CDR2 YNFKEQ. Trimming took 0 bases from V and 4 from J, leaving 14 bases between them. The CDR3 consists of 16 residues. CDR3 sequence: CASSQDTGLGSDTQYF. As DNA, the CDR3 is TGTGCCAGCAGCCAAGATACAGGACTGGGCTCAGATACGCAGTATTTT.

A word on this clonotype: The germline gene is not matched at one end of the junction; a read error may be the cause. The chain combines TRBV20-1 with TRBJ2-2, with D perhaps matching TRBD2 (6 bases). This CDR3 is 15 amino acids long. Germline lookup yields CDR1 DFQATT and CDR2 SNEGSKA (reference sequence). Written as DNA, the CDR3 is TGCAGTGCTAGAGATTTGACCGACAACACCGGGGAGGTGTTTTTT. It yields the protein CSARDLTDNTGEVFF.

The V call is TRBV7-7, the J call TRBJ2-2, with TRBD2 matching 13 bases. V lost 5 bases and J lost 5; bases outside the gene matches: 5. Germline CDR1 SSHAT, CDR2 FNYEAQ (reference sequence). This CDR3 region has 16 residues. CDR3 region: CASSLRTSGGTGELFF. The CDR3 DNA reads TGTGCCAGCAGCCTCAGGACTAGCGGGGGAACCGGGGAGCTGTTTTTT.

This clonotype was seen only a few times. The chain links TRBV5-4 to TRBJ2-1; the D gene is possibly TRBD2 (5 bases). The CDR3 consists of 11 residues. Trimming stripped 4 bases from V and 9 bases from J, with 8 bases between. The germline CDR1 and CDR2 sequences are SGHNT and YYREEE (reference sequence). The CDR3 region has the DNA TGTGCCAGCAGCAGAGGACTTGAGCAGTTCTTC. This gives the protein CASSRGLEQFF.